This T cell receptor beta chain was sequenced in a study of blood T cell repertoires in COVID-19. The table came from immunoSEQ multiplex PCR; TCRdb's copy has only in-frame clones and leaves some out. Of about 250,000 clones in the sample, roughly 87% were seen once. Trimming cost V 4 bases and J 3 bases, with 17 bases left between them. Germline V gene data show CDR1 as SGHNT and CDR2 as YYREEE (reference sequence). This CDR3 has 15 residues. The age range of participants was about 18 to 95 years, with residence in about two dozen US areas. The chain combines TRBV5-4 with TRBJ2-7, with D possibly matching TRBD1 (5 bases). The source of this sequence is a woman aged 30 to 39 with acute COVID-19. The sequencing sample was made of PBMCs or T cells enriched from blood (not recorded which). The CDR3 spells CASSPELQGSYEQYF. The DNA of the CDR3 is TGTGCCAGCAGCCCCGAGCTCCAGGGTAGCTACGAGCAGTACTTC.